The source of this T cell receptor (beta chain) is a study of shared clonotypes between healthy human individuals. Assay: immunoSEQ multiplex PCR; the TCRdb copy retains only in-frame clones and omits some. The sample holds about 180,000 clones, 85% to 95% seen once. General observations from the study: It was the non-shared clonotypes that had lower generation probabilities than clonotypes shared by all four donors.

On this clone: Antigen unknown. In the same sample, other DNA sequences code for this CDR3.

The sequenced material came from naive CD4+ T cells sorted from blood. Stated subset: CD45RA+ positively selected. This receptor was taken from a woman in her 30s in good health.

CDR3 residues: CASSLSGSSYNEQFF. The CDR3 DNA sequence: TGTGCCAGCAGTCTAAGCGGTAGCTCCTACAATGAGCAGTTCTTC. J is TRBJ2-1 and V is TRBV7-9; a possible D gene is TRBD2 (5 bases). This CDR3 comprises 15 residues. Trimming removed 6 bases from V and 0 bases from J, with 12 bases in between. Germline CDR1 and CDR2: SEHNR and FQNEAQ (reference sequence).